These 10 T cell receptor beta chains share one sample of origin, sequenced in a study of cytomegalovirus exposure and HLA in healthy donors. TCRdb keeps only in-frame clones here, not all; method: immunoSEQ multiplex PCR. The data show 300,000 to 450,000 clones, with about nine tenths seen just once and 0.83% held by the top ten. The sequenced sample was PBMCs. The receptor set was obtained from a woman aged 18-29 years in good health and CMV-seronegative.

The chain combines TRBV27 with TRBJ1-2; 8 positions match TRBD1. Germline V gene data show CDR1 as MNHEY and CDR2 as SMNVEV (reference sequence). The length of the CDR3 is 16 residues. The V segment lost 3 bases and the J segment 2 bases; nucleotides outside the gene matches: 8. The CDR3 loop reads CASSLGAGGANYGYTF. CDR3 nucleotides: TGTGCCAGCAGTTTGGGGGCAGGGGGCGCGAACTATGGCTACACCTTC.

Written as DNA, the CDR3 is TGTGCCAGGGACCACGAGCGGGCCTCCTCCTACAATGAGCAGTTCTTC. This gives the protein CARDHERASSYNEQFF. This chain joins TRBV2 and TRBJ2-1; TRBD2 is a possible D gene (6 bases). Germline CDR1 reads SNHLY; CDR2 reads FYNNEI. The ends were cut back, 9 bases at V and 0 bases at J, with 18 bases in the middle. This CDR3 region has 16 residues. The entire variable domain, with the rest obtained from reference TRBV2 and TRBJ2-1, is as follows: EPEVTQTPSHQVTQMGQEVILRCVPISNHLYFYWYRQILGQKVEFLVSFYNNEISEKSEIFDDQFSVERPDGSNFTLKIRSTKLEDSAMYFCARDHERASSYNEQFFGPGTRLTVL.

The genes are TRBV2 and TRBJ2-7; no definite D call. This CDR3 contains 14 residues. Trimming removed 6 bases from V and 4 bases from J, with 16 bases in between. The V gene's germline CDR1 is SNHLY and CDR2 FYNNEI. CDR3 loop: CASSRMEPTYEQYF. In nucleotides, the CDR3 is TGTGCCAGCAGCCGGATGGAGCCGACTTACGAGCAGTACTTC.

This clone was counted once. The chain joins TRBV9 to TRBJ2-3; D is perhaps TRBD2 (5 bases). This CDR3 contains 16 residues. CDR1 SGDLS and CDR2 YYNGEE come from the germline V gene. Trimming removed 2 bases from V and 1 base from J, with 14 bases in between. For the CDR3, the DNA is TGTGCCAGCAGCGTCGATATGGGAGAGGGCACAGATACGCAGTATTTT. Protein sequence: CASSVDMGEGTDTQYF.

This sequence joins TRBV6-6 and TRBJ2-7; 7 bases are a match to TRBD2. Germline CDR1 MNHNY, CDR2 SVGAGI (reference sequence). CDR3 length equals 15 residues. The J segment lost 1 base and the V segment lost 6 bases, leaving 9 bases of the junction unmatched. CDR3 sequence: CASSFSEGGSYEQYF. CDR3 coding DNA: TGTGCCAGCAGCTTCTCGGAGGGAGGGTCCTACGAGCAGTACTTC.

J is TRBJ1-5 and V is TRBV7-8, with D hard to call. Germline-derived CDR1 and CDR2 are SGHVS and FQNEAQ. This CDR3 region has 12 residues. V was trimmed by 4 bases and J by 5 bases, leaving 6 bases between them. For the CDR3, the DNA is TGTGCCAGCAGCTCGTATCATCAGCCCCAGCATTTT. The encoded protein is CASSSYHQPQHF. Drawing the rest from reference TRBV7-8 and TRBJ1-5, the complete variable domain is GAGVSQSPRYKVAKRGQDVALRCDPISGHVSLFWYQQALGQGPEFLTYFQNEAQLDKSGLPSDRFFAERPEGSVSTLKIQRTQQEDSAVYLCASSSYHQPQHFGDGTRLSIL.

The chain links TRBV5-4 to TRBJ1-1, with 8 positions matching TRBD1. This CDR3 has 15 amino acids. V trimming: 3 bases; J trimming: 4 bases; junction bases outside the gene matches: 8. The germline V gene encodes CDR1 SGHNT and CDR2 YYREEE (reference sequence). Here the CDR3 DNA reads TGTGCCAGCAGCTCCCGGGACAGGTCGTCCACTGAAGCTTTCTTT. This gives the protein CASSSRDRSSTEAFF.

The chain couples TRBV6-5 to TRBJ2-7; 7 nucleotides line up with TRBD1. Germline CDR1 MNHEY, CDR2 SVGAGI. CDR3 size: 14 residues. V was pared by 0 bases and J by 2 bases, with 1 base of the junction left unmatched. The CDR3 nucleotides are TGTGCCAGCAGTTACTCGACAGGGACCTACGAGCAGTACTTC. Protein: CASSYSTGTYEQYF.

This clone came up once. V gene TRBV2 combines with J gene TRBJ2-1, with D unresolved. V was trimmed by 6 bases and J by 9 bases, leaving 6 bases between them. Germline lookup yields CDR1 SNHLY and CDR2 FYNNEI. This CDR3 is 10 amino acids long. CDR3 nucleotide sequence: TGTGCCAGCAGCGTCGGTGAGCAGTTCTTC. Protein product: CASSVGEQFF.

J is TRBJ1-5 and V is TRBV10-3; the D is unclear. Trimming removed 2 bases from V and 2 bases from J, with 7 bases in between. CDR3 length equals 14 residues. Germline-derived CDR1 and CDR2 are ENHRY and SYGVKD. The DNA for the CDR3 is TGTGCCATCAGTGAGAAGTCAGGCAATCAGCCCCAGCATTTT. Its protein product is CAISEKSGNQPQHF.